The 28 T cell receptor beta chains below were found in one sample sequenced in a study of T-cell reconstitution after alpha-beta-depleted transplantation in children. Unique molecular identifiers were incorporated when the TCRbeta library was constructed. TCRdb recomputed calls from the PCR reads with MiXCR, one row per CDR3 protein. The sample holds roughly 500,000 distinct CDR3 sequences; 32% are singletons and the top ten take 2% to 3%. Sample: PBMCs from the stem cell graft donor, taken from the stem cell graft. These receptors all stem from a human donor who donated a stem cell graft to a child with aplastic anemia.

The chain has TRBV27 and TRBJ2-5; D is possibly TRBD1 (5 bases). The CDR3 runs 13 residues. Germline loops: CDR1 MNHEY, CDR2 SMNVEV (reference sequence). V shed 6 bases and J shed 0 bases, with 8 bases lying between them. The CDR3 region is CASRRGNQETQYF. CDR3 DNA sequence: TGTGCCAGCAGAAGGGGAAACCAAGAGACCCAGTACTTC.

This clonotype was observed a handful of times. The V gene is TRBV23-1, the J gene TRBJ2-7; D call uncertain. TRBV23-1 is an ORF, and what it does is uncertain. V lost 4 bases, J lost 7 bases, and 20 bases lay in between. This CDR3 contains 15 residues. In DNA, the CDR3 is TGCGCCAGCAGTCTGCCCCACCACGTACGAGCGGAGCAGTACTTC. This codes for CASSLPHHVRAEQYF.

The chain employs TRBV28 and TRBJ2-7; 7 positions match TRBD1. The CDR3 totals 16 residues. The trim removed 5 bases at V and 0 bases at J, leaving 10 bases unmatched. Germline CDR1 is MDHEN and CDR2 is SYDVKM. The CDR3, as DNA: TGTGCCAGCAGTCGACCCGGGACAGAGCGCTCCTACGAGCAGTACTTC. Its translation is CASSRPGTERSYEQYF.

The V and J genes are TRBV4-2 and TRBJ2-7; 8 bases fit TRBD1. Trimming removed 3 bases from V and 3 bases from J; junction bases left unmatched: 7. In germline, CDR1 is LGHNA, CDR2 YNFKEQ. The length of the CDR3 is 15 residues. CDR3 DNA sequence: TGTGCCAGCAGCCACACACGAGGACAGGGCTACGAGCAGTACTTC. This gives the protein CASSHTRGQGYEQYF.

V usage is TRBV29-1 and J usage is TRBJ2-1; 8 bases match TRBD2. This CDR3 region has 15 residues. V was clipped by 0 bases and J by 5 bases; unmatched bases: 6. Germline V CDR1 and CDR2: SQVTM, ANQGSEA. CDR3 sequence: CSVEDSSGFDNEQFF. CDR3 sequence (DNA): TGCAGCGTTGAAGACTCTAGCGGGTTTGACAATGAGCAGTTCTTC.

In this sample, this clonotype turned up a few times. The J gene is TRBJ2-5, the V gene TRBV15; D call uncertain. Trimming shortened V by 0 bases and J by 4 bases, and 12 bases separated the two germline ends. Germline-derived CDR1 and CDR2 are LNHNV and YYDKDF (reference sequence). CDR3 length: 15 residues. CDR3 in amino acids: CATSRDDGWGETQYF. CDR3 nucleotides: TGTGCCACCAGCAGAGATGACGGATGGGGAGAGACCCAGTACTTC.

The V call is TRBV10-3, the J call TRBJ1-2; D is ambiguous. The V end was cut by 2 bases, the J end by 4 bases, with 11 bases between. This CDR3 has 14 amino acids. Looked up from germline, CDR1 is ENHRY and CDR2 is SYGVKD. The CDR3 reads CAISEEVGGYGYTF. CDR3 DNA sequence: TGTGCCATCAGTGAGGAAGTAGGAGGCTATGGCTACACCTTC.

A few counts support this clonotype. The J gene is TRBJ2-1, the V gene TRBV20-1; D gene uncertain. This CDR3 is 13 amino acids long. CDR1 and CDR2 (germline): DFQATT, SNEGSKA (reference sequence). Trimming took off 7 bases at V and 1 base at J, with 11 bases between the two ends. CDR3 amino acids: CSVSLGSYNEQFF. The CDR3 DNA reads TGCAGTGTTAGCTTGGGGTCCTACAATGAGCAGTTCTTC.

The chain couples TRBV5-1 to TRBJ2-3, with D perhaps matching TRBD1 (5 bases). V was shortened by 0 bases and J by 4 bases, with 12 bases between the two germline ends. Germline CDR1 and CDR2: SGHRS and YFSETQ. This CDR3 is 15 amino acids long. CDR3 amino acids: CASSLAGQGPDTQYF. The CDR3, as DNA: TGCGCCAGCAGCTTGGCCGGGCAGGGCCCAGATACGCAGTATTTT.

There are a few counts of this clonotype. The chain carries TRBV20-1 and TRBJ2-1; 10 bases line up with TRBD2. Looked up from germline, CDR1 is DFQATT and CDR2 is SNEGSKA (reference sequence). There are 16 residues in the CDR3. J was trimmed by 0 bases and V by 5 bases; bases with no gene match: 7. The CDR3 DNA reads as TGCAGTGCTGCTGGTACTAGCGGGGTCTCCTACAATGAGCAGTTCTTC. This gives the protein CSAAGTSGVSYNEQFF.

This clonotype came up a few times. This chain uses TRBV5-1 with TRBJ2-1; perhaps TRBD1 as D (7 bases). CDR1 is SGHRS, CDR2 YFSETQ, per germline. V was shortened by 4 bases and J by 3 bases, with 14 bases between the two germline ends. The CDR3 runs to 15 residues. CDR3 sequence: CASSRGTANYNEQFF. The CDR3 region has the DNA TGCGCCAGCAGCCGCGGGACAGCCAACTACAATGAGCAGTTCTTC.

The CDR3 loop is CASSYSKGPGLDTEAFF. DNA of the CDR3: TGTGCCAGCAGTTACTCGAAAGGCCCAGGGTTGGACACTGAAGCTTTCTTT. This sequence joins TRBV6-5 and TRBJ1-1, with D maybe TRBD1 (5 bases). V was cut by 0 bases and J by 3 bases, with 17 bases left in between. The CDR3 has 17 amino acids. The V gene's germline CDR1 is MNHEY and CDR2 SVGAGI.

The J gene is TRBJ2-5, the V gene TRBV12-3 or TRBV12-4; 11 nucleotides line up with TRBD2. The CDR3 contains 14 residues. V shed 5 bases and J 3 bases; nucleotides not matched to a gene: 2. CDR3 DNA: TGTGCCAGCAGTCGACTAGCGGGAAAAGAGACCCAGTACTTC. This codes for CASSRLAGKETQYF.

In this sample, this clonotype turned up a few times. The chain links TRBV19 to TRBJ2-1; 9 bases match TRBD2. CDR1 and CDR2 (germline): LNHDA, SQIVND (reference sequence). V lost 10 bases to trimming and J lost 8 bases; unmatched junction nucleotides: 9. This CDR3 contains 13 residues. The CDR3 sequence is CATGEREVHEQFF. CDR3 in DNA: TGTGCCACGGGGGAGCGGGAGGTCCATGAGCAGTTCTTC.

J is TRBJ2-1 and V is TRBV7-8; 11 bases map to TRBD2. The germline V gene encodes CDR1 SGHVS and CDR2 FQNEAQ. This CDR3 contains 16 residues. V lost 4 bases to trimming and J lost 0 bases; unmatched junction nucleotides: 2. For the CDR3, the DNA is TGTGCCAGCAGCTCGGGACTAGCGGTCTCCTACAATGAGCAGTTCTTC. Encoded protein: CASSSGLAVSYNEQFF.

The CDR3 DNA is TGTGCCACCAGCAGAGATCAGCTAGGGCTAGTTGATGGCGAGCAGTACTTC. Amino acid sequence: CATSRDQLGLVDGEQYF. The chain carries TRBV15 and TRBJ2-7; no reliable D call. The germline gives CDR1 LNHNV, CDR2 YYDKDF (reference sequence). Trimming removed 0 bases from V and 6 bases from J, with 21 bases in between. CDR3 size: 17 residues.

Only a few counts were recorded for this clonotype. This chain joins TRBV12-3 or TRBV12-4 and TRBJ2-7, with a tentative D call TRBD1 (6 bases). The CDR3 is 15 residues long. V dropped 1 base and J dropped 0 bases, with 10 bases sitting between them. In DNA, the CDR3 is TGTGCCAGCAGTTTAGGAGGGGACACCTCCTACGAGCAGTACTTC. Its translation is CASSLGGDTSYEQYF.

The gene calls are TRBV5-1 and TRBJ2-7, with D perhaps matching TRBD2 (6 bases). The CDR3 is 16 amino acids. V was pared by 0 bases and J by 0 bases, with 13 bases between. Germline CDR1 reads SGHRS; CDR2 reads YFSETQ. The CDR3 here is CASSLDGSGPSYEQYV. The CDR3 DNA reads TGCGCCAGCAGCTTGGACGGTAGCGGACCCTCCTACGAGCAGTACGTC.

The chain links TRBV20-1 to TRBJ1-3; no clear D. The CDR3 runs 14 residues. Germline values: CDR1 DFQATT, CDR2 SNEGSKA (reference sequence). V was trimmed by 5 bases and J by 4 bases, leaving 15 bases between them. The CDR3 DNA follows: TGCAGTGCTCACACACCGACCTCGGGAAACACCATATATTTT. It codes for CSAHTPTSGNTIYF.

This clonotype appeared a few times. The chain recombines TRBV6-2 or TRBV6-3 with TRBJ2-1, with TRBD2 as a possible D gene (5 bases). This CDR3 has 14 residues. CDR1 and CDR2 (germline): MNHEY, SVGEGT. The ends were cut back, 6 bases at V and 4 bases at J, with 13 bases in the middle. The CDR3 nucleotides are TGTGCCAGCAGAGCGGAGAGGATGTACAATGAGCAGTTCTTC. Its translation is CASRAERMYNEQFF.

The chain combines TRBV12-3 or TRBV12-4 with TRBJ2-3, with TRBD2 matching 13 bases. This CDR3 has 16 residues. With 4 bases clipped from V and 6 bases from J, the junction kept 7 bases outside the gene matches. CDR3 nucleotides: TGTGCCAGCAGTTGGACTAGCGGGAGTATTACTGATACGCAGTATTTT. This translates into CASSWTSGSITDTQYF.

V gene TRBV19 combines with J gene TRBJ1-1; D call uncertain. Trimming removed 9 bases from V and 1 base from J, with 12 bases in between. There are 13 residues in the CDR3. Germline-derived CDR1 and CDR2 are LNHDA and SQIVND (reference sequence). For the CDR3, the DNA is TGTGCCAGAAGTGCCTCCTCGAACACTGAAGCTTTCTTT. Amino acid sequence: CARSASSNTEAFF. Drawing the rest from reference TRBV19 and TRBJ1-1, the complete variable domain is DGGITQSPKYLFRKEGQNVTLSCEQNLNHDAMYWYRQDPGQGLRLIYYSQIVNDFQKGDIAEGYSVSREKKESFPLTVTSAQKNPTAFYLCARSASSNTEAFFGQGTRLTVV.

The CDR3 region has the DNA TGTGCCAGCAGCCTCGGGACTTTGGCTGAAGCTTTCTTT. It codes for CASSLGTLAEAFF. The V and J genes are TRBV11-2 and TRBJ1-1, with TRBD1 as a possible D gene (5 bases). Germline V gives CDR1 SGHAT, CDR2 FQNNGV. CDR3 size: 13 residues. V shed 5 bases and J shed 6 bases, with 13 bases lying between them.

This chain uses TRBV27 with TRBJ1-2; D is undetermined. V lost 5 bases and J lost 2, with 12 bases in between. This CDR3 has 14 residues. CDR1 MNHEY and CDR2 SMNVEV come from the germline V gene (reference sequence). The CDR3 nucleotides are TGTGCCAGCAGTCCCCTGGGCAGGAACTATGGCTACACCTTC. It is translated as CASSPLGRNYGYTF.

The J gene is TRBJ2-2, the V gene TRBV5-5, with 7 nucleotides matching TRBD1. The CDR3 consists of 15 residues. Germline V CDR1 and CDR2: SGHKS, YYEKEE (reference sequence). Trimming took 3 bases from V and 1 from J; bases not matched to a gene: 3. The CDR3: CASSSGQQNTGELFF. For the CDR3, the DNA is TGTGCCAGCAGCTCGGGACAGCAGAACACCGGGGAGCTGTTTTTT.

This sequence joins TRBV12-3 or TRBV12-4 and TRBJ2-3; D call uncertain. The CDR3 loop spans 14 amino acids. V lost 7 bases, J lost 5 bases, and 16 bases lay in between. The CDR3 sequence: CASKTPGLGDTQYF. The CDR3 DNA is TGTGCCAGCAAAACCCCGGGCCTTGGAGATACGCAGTATTTT.

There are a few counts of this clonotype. As DNA, the CDR3 is TGTGCCAGCAGTTACGAATACCGGGACAGAGGCCAAGAGACCCAGTACTTC. Amino acids: CASSYEYRDRGQETQYF. The J gene is TRBJ2-5, the V gene TRBV6-5, with TRBD1 matching 7 bases. V lost 2 bases and J lost 1; bases outside the gene matches: 10. The CDR3 spans 17 residues. Germline assignment: CDR1 MNHEY and CDR2 SVGAGI.

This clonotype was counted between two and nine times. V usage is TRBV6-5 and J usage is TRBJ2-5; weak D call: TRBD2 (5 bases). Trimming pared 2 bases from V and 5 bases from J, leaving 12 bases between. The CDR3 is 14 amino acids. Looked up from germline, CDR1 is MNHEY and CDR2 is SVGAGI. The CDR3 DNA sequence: TGTGCCAGCAGTTACCCAGGACTCCGGGAGACCCAGTACTTC. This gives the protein CASSYPGLRETQYF.